One TCR beta chain is described in this entry. Its antigen remains unidentified. The sample belongs to a study of cytomegalovirus exposure and HLA in healthy donors. Across the whole study: Researchers found that around 80% of just under 400 genotyped donors fell within the Caucasian-associated ancestry cluster. Study results and limitations: Reportedly, HLA-A and HLA-B alleles of most subjects were accurately predicted from TCR beta. Researchers counted around 170 TCR beta chains as cytomegalovirus-associated.

The study ran its PCR with 60 Vbeta and 13 Jbeta primers. The protocol was immunoSEQ multiplex PCR, while the TCRdb copy is restricted to in-frame clones and leaves out a portion. The table records roughly 200,000 clones, roughly four fifths of them present only once. All the people who gave samples were healthy bone marrow donors. This sequence was found in a male donor in good health and CMV-seronegative. Source material: PBMCs.

The CDR3, as DNA: TGTGCCAGCAGTGGCGCTGGCGGATCCTACGAGCAGTACTTC. Encoded protein: CASSGAGGSYEQYF. The genes are TRBV28 and TRBJ2-7; D not certain. The germline V and J ends were trimmed by 5 bases and 1 base, with 12 bases remaining between them. This CDR3 has 14 amino acids. Per the germline V gene, CDR1 is MDHEN and CDR2 is SYDVKM. The full variable domain, with the rest looked up from reference TRBV28 and TRBJ2-7, is DVKVTQSSRYLVKRTGEKVFLECVQDMDHENMFWYRQDPGLGLRLIYFSYDVKMKEKGDIPEGYSVSREKKERFSLILESASTNQTSMYLCASSGAGGSYEQYFGPGTRLTVT.